One sample yielded the 7 T cell receptor beta chains listed below, sequenced in a study of T cell responses to AZD1222 COVID-19 vaccine. Using immunoSEQ multiplex PCR, the repertoire was profiled, and TCRdb retains in-frame clones only, with some absent. The data show about 180,000 clones, over 85% seen once. The sequenced sample was peripheral blood, obtained on day 0 of AZD1222 vaccination. Receptors originate from an adult in good health.

The gene calls are TRBV7-9 and TRBJ1-1; a weak D match, TRBD1 (5 bases). This CDR3 comprises 14 residues. Germline V gene data show CDR1 as SEHNR and CDR2 as FQNEAQ (reference sequence). The V gene lost 0 bases and the J gene lost 1 base, with 6 bases spanning the gap. CDR3 nucleotides: TGTGCCAGCAGCTTAGCGCAGGGGAACACTGAAGCTTTCTTT. Translated, it gives CASSLAQGNTEAFF. Complete variable domain (other parts from reference TRBV7-9 and TRBJ1-1): DTGVSQNPRHKITKRGQNVTFRCDPISEHNRLYWYRQTLGQGPEFLTYFQNEAQLEKSRLLSDRFSAERPKGSFSTLEIQRTEQGDSAMYLCASSLAQGNTEAFFGQGTRLTVV.

The V gene is TRBV15, the J gene TRBJ2-1; 10 nucleotides line up with TRBD2. The germline V gene has CDR1 LNHNV and CDR2 YYDKDF (reference sequence). V was pared by 2 bases and J by 2 bases, with 3 bases of the junction left unmatched. The CDR3 loop spans 16 amino acids. CDR3 sequence reads: CATSRPSGSAYNEQFF. The CDR3 region has the DNA TGTGCCACCAGCAGACCTAGCGGGAGTGCCTACAATGAGCAGTTCTTC.

This chain connects TRBV14 to TRBJ1-6, with no clear D. The ends were cut back, 8 bases at V and 7 bases at J, with 12 bases in the middle. The germline V gene encodes CDR1 SGHDN and CDR2 FVKESK. The CDR3 contains 13 residues. The CDR3 region has the DNA TGTGCCAGCTCACGGTGGGGAAATTCACCCCTCCACTTT. Translating it yields CASSRWGNSPLHF.

This clone was counted a single time. The rearrangement uses TRBV12-3 or TRBV12-4 and TRBJ2-2; possibly TRBD2 for D (6 bases). The CDR3 is 12 residues long. V shed 6 bases and J shed 8 bases, with 10 bases lying between them. This CDR3 is CASSRELGELFF. In DNA form, the CDR3 reads TGTGCCAGCAGCCGGGAGCTGGGGGAGCTGTTTTTT.

The chain carries TRBV5-1 and TRBJ1-6, with a tentative D call TRBD1 (5 bases). The CDR3 is 17 amino acids. V was cut by 4 bases and J by 0 bases, with 14 bases left in between. The germline gives CDR1 SGHRS, CDR2 YFSETQ. The CDR3 DNA reads as TGCGCCAGCAGCCCGCGGGACCTGAGCTCCTATAATTCACCCCTCCACTTT. Protein product: CASSPRDLSSYNSPLHF.

This chain links TRBV5-5 with TRBJ2-1; the match to TRBD2 covers 7 bases. Germline V CDR1 and CDR2: SGHKS, YYEKEE (reference sequence). The CDR3 spans 14 residues. V shed 4 bases, J shed 3 bases, and the junction held 4 bases outside the gene matches. The CDR3: CASSKSGVYNEQFF. The DNA of the CDR3 is TGTGCCAGCAGCAAAAGCGGGGTCTACAATGAGCAGTTCTTC.

V usage is TRBV6-5 and J usage is TRBJ1-1, with a tentative D call TRBD1 (5 bases). V was clipped by 1 base and J by 3 bases, with 9 bases between them. Germline-derived CDR1 and CDR2 are MNHEY and SVGAGI. The CDR3 consists of 14 residues. The CDR3 DNA is TGTGCCAGCAGTTACTGGCAGGGTGACACTGAAGCTTTCTTT. Its protein product is CASSYWQGDTEAFF.